This TCR beta chain came from a study of beta chain features in type 1 diabetes. The wider study: Taken together, all samples contributed around 100,000,000 examined sorted cells.

There are a few counts of this clone. The antigen remains unidentified. Overall study results and limits: In all four CD4+ subsets, TCRB CDR3 length was significantly, moderately reduced in type 1 diabetes.

Reverse transcribing all isolated RNA meant expressed TCRB transcripts were sequenced. Sequencing used immunoSEQ multiplex PCR; TCRdb keeps in-frame clones, though not all of them. The table has fewer than 900,000 clones, around a sixth seen once; the top ten hold 0.02% to 0.03%. The sample taken for sequencing was naive CD4+ T cells from blood. This TCR came from a young woman in good health.

Here the CDR3 DNA reads TGTGCCAGCAGTTTATTCCCAGAGAGCAACAATGAGCAGTTCTTC. This translates into CASSLFPESNNEQFF. The genes are TRBV28 and TRBJ2-1; D gene unclear. The CDR3 is made up of 15 amino acids. Germline V lookup: CDR1 MDHEN, CDR2 SYDVKM. Trimming shortened V by 1 base and J by 5 bases, and 12 bases separated the two germline ends.